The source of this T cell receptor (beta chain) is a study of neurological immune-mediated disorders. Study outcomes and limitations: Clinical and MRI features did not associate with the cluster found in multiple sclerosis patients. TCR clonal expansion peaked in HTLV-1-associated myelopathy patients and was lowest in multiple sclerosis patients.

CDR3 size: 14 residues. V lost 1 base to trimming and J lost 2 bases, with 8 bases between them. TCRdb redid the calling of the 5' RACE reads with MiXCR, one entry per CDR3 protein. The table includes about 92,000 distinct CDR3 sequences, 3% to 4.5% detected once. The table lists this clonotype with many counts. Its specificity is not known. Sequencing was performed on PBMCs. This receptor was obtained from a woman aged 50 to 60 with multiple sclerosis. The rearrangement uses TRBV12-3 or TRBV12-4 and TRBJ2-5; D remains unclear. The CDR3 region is CASSLVARQETQYF. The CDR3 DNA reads TGTGCCAGCAGTTTAGTGGCCAGGCAAGAGACCCAGTACTTC.